The TCR beta chain under discussion was sequenced for a study of blood T cell repertoires in COVID-19. Looking at the study overall: T cells, B-cell-depleted T cells, or PBMCs supplied cDNA or gDNA.

This CDR3 region has 16 residues. Trimming cost V 4 bases and J 4 bases; bases outside gene matches: 13. Germline V lookup: CDR1 MGHRA, CDR2 YSYEKL. This table comes from immunoSEQ multiplex PCR, and its TCRdb copy is limited to in-frame clones, with some not included. The repertoire consists of 17,000 or so clones, with 81% occurring once and the leading ten covering approximately 14%. The chain uses TRBV4-1 and TRBJ2-7; TRBD1 matches 7 bases. The specimen was peripheral blood. The clonotype was recovered from a man in his forties with active or convalescent COVID-19. CDR3 amino acids: CASSPYGTDINYEQYF. The CDR3 nucleotides read TGCGCCAGCAGCCCCTACGGGACAGATATTAATTACGAGCAGTACTTC.